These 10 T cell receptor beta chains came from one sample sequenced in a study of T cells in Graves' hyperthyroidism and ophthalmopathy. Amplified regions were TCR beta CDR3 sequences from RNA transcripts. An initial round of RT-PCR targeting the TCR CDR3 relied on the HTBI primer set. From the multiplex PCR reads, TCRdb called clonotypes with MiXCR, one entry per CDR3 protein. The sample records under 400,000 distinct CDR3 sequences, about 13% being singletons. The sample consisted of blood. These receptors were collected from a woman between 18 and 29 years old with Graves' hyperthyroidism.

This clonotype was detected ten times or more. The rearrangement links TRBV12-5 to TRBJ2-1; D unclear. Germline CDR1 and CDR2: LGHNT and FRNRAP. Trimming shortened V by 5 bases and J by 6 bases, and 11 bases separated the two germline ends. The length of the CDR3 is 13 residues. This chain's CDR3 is CASGEDPANEQFF. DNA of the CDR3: TGTGCTAGTGGTGAGGACCCCGCCAATGAGCAGTTCTTC.

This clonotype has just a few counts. The CDR3 region has the DNA TGTGCCAGCAGCCCCGACCGCTACTCTGGGGCCAACGTCCTGACTTTC. It translates to CASSPDRYSGANVLTF. The chain combines TRBV3-1 with TRBJ2-6; D ambiguous. The CDR3 length is 16 residues. CDR1 and CDR2 (germline): LGHDT, YNNKEL (reference sequence). Trimming took 4 bases from V and 0 from J, leaving 10 bases between them.

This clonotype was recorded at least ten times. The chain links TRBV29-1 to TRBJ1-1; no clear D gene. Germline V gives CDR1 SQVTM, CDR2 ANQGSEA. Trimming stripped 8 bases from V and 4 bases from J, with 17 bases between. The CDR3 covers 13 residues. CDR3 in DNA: TGCAGCCTCTCGACCACATCGGGCACTGAAGCTTTCTTT. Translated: CSLSTTSGTEAFF.

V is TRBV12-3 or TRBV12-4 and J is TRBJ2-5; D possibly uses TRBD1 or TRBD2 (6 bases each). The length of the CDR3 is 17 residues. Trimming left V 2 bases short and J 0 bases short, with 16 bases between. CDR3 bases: TGTGCCAGCAGTTTAATCGTCGGGGGCCAGCACCAAGAGACCCAGTACTTC. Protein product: CASSLIVGGQHQETQYF.

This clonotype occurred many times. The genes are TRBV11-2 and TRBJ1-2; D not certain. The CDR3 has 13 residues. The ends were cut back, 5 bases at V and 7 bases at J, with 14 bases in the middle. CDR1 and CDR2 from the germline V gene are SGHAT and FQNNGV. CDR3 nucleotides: TGTGCCAGCAGCCCCACCAGCTGGCGTGGCTACACCTTC. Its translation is CASSPTSWRGYTF.

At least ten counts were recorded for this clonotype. CDR3 sequence reads: CSARDTVKAGLSPLHF. The CDR3 DNA follows: TGCAGTGCTAGAGATACGGTAAAGGCTGGGCTTTCACCCCTCCACTTT. The gene calls are TRBV20-1 and TRBJ1-6; D gene uncertain. V was clipped by 0 bases and J by 9 bases, with 18 bases between them. Germline-derived CDR1 and CDR2 are DFQATT and SNEGSKA (reference sequence). The CDR3 loop spans 16 amino acids.

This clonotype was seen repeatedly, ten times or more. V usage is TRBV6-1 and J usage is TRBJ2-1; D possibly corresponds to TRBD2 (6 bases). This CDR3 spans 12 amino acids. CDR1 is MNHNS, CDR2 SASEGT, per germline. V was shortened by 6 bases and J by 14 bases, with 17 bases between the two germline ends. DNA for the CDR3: TGTGCCAGCAGCCAAATACGGGGGAGTGAGTTCTTC. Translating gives CASSQIRGSEFF.

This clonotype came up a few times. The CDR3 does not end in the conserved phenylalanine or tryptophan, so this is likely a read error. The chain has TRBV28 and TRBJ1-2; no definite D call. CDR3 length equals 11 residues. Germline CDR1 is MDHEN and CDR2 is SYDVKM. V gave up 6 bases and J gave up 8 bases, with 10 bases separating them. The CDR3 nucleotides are TGTGCCAGCAGGACCACGGGCGGCTACACCCTC. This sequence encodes CASRTTGGYTL.

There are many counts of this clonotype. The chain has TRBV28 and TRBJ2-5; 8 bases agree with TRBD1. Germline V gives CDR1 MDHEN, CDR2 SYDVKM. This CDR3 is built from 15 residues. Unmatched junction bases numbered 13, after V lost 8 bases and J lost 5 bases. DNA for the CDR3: TGTGCCAGCGTTGGGTGGGCAGGGGGCCGGGAGACCCAGTACTTC. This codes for CASVGWAGGRETQYF.

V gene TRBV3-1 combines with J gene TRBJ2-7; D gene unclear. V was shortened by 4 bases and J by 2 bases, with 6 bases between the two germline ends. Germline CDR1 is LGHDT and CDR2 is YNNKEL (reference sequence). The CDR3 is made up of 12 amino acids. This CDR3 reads CASSPRTYEQYF. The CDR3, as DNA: TGTGCCAGCAGCCCCCGCACCTACGAGCAGTACTTC.